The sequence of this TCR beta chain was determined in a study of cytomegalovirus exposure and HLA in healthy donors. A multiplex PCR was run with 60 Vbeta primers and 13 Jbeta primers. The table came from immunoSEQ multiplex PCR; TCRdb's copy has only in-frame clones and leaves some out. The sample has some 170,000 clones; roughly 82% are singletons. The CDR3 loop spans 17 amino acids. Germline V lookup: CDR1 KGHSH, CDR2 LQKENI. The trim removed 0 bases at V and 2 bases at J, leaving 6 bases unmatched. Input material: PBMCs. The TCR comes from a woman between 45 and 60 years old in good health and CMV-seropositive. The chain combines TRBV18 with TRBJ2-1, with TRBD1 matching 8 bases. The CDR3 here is CASSPPPGQVAYNEQFF. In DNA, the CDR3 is TGTGCCAGCTCACCACCGCCGGGACAGGTTGCCTACAATGAGCAGTTCTTC.